This passage covers 31 T cell receptor beta chains from one sample sequenced in a study of control samples from healthy donors and cancer patients. This table comes from immunoSEQ multiplex PCR, and its TCRdb copy is limited to in-frame clones, with some not included. Among approximately 100,000 clones listed, around 90% were seen once. Sequenced sample: blood. All receptors derive from a human donor in good health. The donor label of this sample is uncertain.

DNA of the CDR3: TGTGCCAGCAAAGTCGGGACAGGGAATTCACCCCTCCACTTT. This codes for CASKVGTGNSPLHF. V usage is TRBV6-6 and J usage is TRBJ1-6; 9 bases map to TRBD1. The CDR3 consists of 14 residues. CDR1 MNHNY and CDR2 SVGAGI come from the germline V gene (reference sequence). Losses at the gene ends were 7 bases for V and 7 bases for J; bases not matched to a gene: 5.

The J gene is TRBJ1-1, the V gene TRBV28; D is ambiguous. The germline V gene has CDR1 MDHEN and CDR2 SYDVKM. The ends were cut back, 6 bases at V and 11 bases at J, with 19 bases in the middle. CDR3 length: 13 amino acids. DNA of the CDR3: TGTGCCAGCAGCCTACCGGGTCCCTGGGAGGCTTTCTTT. Translating gives CASSLPGPWEAFF.

The chain joins TRBV21-1 to TRBJ2-5; the listed D gene, TRBD1, was not tested against the DNA. TRBV21-1 is described as a pseudogene. This CDR3 is 15 amino acids long. The CDR3, as DNA: TGTGCCAGCAGCAAAGGACAGGGGTTCCAAGAGACCCAGTACTTC. It codes for CASSKGQGFQETQYF.

J is TRBJ2-7 and V is TRBV20-1, with D perhaps given as TRBD1 or TRBD2 (6 bases each). Germline V CDR1 and CDR2: DFQATT, SNEGSKA (reference sequence). This CDR3 contains 13 residues. V was clipped by 3 bases and J by 4 bases, with 13 bases between them. CDR3 DNA sequence: TGCAGTGCTAGTAAAGGGGGGACTTACGAGCAGTACTTC. It encodes CSASKGGTYEQYF.

The chain uses TRBV9 and TRBJ2-3, with 9 positions matching TRBD1. Germline CDR1 reads SGDLS; CDR2 reads YYNGEE. The ends lost 3 bases at V and 4 bases at J; junction bases unmatched: 6. The CDR3 loop spans 15 amino acids. The CDR3 sequence: CASSGRTGEPDTQYF. The CDR3 DNA reads as TGTGCCAGCAGCGGACGGACAGGGGAGCCAGATACGCAGTATTTT.

The chain combines TRBV3-1 (or the pseudogene TRBV3-2) with TRBJ2-3, with TRBD2 matching 9 bases. Trimming cost V 4 bases and J 0 bases; bases outside gene matches: 8. The CDR3 has 17 amino acids. The germline gives CDR1 LGHDT, CDR2 YNNKEL (reference sequence). For the CDR3, the DNA is TGTGCCAGCAGCCGGGATAGCGGGGGAGCGAGCACAGATACGCAGTATTTT. Its translation is CASSRDSGGASTDTQYF.

This clone is a singleton in its sample. The V call is TRBV7-9, the J call TRBJ2-5, with D possibly being TRBD1 (6 bases). This CDR3 comprises 16 residues. Trimming cost V 5 bases and J 4 bases, with 20 bases left between them. From germline, CDR1 is SEHNR and CDR2 FQNEAQ (reference sequence). The CDR3 region is CASSAVLDSLAETQYF. CDR3 nucleotide sequence: TGTGCCAGCAGCGCGGTATTGGACAGTTTAGCAGAGACCCAGTACTTC.

The chain has TRBV21-1 and TRBJ2-5; the table names TRBD2, a call not compared with the DNA. TRBV21-1 has pseudogene status. The CDR3 length is 17 residues. CDR3 loop: CAREGIQTQRRKETQYF. CDR3 nucleotides: TGTGCCAGGGAGGGCATCCAAACACAGCGGAGAAAAGAGACCCAGTACTTC.

V usage is TRBV24-1 and J usage is TRBJ2-3; D might be TRBD2 (5 bases). The V gene lost 2 bases and the J gene lost 3 bases, with 11 bases spanning the gap. The CDR3 consists of 15 residues. Germline CDR1 reads KGHDR; CDR2 reads SFDVKD. CDR3 in amino acids: CATSDSERRTDTQYF. As DNA, the CDR3 is TGTGCCACCAGTGATTCGGAGCGGAGGACAGATACGCAGTATTTT.

V is TRBV7-9 and J is TRBJ1-6, with 10 bases matching TRBD1. V was pared by 3 bases and J by 11 bases, with 4 bases of the junction left unmatched. The germline CDR1 and CDR2 sequences are SEHNR and FQNEAQ (reference sequence). The CDR3 extends over 14 amino acids. As DNA, the CDR3 is TGTGCCAGCAGCTTGGGACAGGGGATTCCACCCCTCCACTTT. This codes for CASSLGQGIPPLHF.

The V gene is TRBV6-5, the J gene TRBJ2-3; D not certain. V lost 7 bases and J 1 base, leaving 15 bases between the germline ends. Germline assignment: CDR1 MNHEY and CDR2 SVGAGI. This CDR3 is 15 amino acids long. The CDR3 loop reads CASTKRIDGTDTQYF. The CDR3 DNA reads as TGTGCCAGCACCAAGAGAATCGACGGCACAGATACGCAGTATTTT.

The J gene is TRBJ2-1, the V gene TRBV13; TRBD2 matches at 10 bases. Germline CDR1 PRHDT, CDR2 FYEKMQ (reference sequence). This CDR3 spans 18 amino acids. V was pared by 3 bases and J by 0 bases, with 8 bases of the junction left unmatched. This CDR3 reads CASSLVAGGTGSYNEQFF. CDR3 nucleotide sequence: TGTGCCAGCAGCTTGGTAGCGGGGGGCACAGGCTCCTACAATGAGCAGTTCTTC.

The chain couples TRBV6-1 to TRBJ1-5; D remains ambiguous. Trimming removed 2 bases from V and 5 bases from J, with 7 bases in between. Germline V lookup: CDR1 MNHNS, CDR2 SASEGT. The CDR3 is made up of 13 amino acids. CDR3 sequence (DNA): TGTGCCAGCAGTGAAATTTTGGATCAGCCCCAGCATTTT. This gives the protein CASSEILDQPQHF.

This chain connects TRBV6-1 to TRBJ1-1, with no clear D. Per the germline V gene, CDR1 is MNHNS and CDR2 is SASEGT. This CDR3 comprises 13 residues. Trimming took off 2 bases at V and 6 bases at J, with 10 bases between the two ends. DNA of the CDR3: TGTGCCAGCAGTGAATATGGGAAGTCTGAAGCTTTCTTT. Protein: CASSEYGKSEAFF.

The rearrangement links TRBV6-1 to TRBJ2-7, with D hard to call. V lost 1 base, J lost 9 bases, and 19 bases lay in between. The CDR3 sequence is 15 residues long. Per germline, CDR1 MNHNS and CDR2 SASEGT. The CDR3 loop is CASSEVMEMTRGQYV. CDR3 nucleotides: TGTGCCAGCAGTGAAGTTATGGAAATGACTCGCGGGCAGTACGTC.

The J gene is TRBJ2-1, the V gene TRBV15; 15 bases line up with TRBD2. Looked up from germline, CDR1 is LNHNV and CDR2 is YYDKDF (reference sequence). The CDR3 is made up of 17 amino acids. V was clipped by 3 bases and J by 8 bases; unmatched bases: 8. The CDR3 DNA reads TGTGCCACCAGCAGGGGGACTAGCGGGGGGAGTCTGGATGAGCAGTTCTTC. This sequence encodes CATSRGTSGGSLDEQFF.

The chain employs TRBV2 and TRBJ1-1; D may be TRBD1 (6 bases). Germline-derived CDR1 and CDR2 are SNHLY and FYNNEI. The CDR3 length is 16 residues. V was trimmed by 7 bases and J by 0 bases, leaving 18 bases between them. The CDR3 coding sequence is TGTGCCAGCATGACGGACAGACTCTTAGTGAACACTGAAGCTTTCTTT. It encodes CASMTDRLLVNTEAFF.

The chain carries TRBV19 and TRBJ1-5, with TRBD1 as a possible D gene (6 bases). Trimming removed 5 bases from V and 7 bases from J, with 18 bases in between. Germline CDR1 and CDR2: LNHDA and SQIVND (reference sequence). CDR3 length equals 15 residues. The CDR3 loop reads CASSPGGGGKQPQHF. In DNA form, the CDR3 reads TGTGCCAGTAGTCCAGGAGGGGGGGGGAAGCAGCCCCAGCATTTT.

The chain recombines TRBV2 with TRBJ1-5; D is unresolved. The ends were cut back, 11 bases at V and 4 bases at J, with 12 bases in the middle. This CDR3 is built from 12 residues. CDR1 SNHLY and CDR2 FYNNEI come from the germline V gene. The CDR3 coding sequence is TGTGCCTTCCGGGATACTAATCAGCCCCAGCATTTT. Amino acids: CAFRDTNQPQHF.

The chain couples TRBV19 to TRBJ2-1, with 9 bases aligning to TRBD1. J was trimmed by 8 bases and V by 6 bases; bases with no gene match: 8. The CDR3 consists of 14 residues. Germline V gene data show CDR1 as LNHDA and CDR2 as SQIVND (reference sequence). The chain's CDR3 is CASSGTGWVYEQFF. In nucleotides, the CDR3 is TGTGCCAGTAGCGGGACAGGGTGGGTGTATGAGCAGTTCTTC. Full variable domain (outside the CDR3, taken from reference TRBV19 and TRBJ2-1): DGGITQSPKYLFRKEGQNVTLSCEQNLNHDAMYWYRQDPGQGLRLIYYSQIVNDFQKGDIAEGYSVSREKKESFPLTVTSAQKNPTAFYLCASSGTGWVYEQFFGPGTRLTVL.

The chain combines TRBV18 with TRBJ1-4; D is ambiguous. This CDR3 comprises 15 residues. V was pared by 2 bases and J by 7 bases, with 14 bases between. The germline V gene encodes CDR1 KGHSH and CDR2 LQKENI. The CDR3 DNA is TGTGCCAGCTCACCAGCTGTGGGTTCCAGTGAAAAACTGTTTTTT. Encoded protein: CASSPAVGSSEKLFF.

J is TRBJ1-4 and V is TRBV15, with no clear D. V was cut by 6 bases and J by 4 bases, with 18 bases left in between. The CDR3 consists of 16 residues. CDR1 and CDR2 from the germline V gene are LNHNV and YYDKDF (reference sequence). The CDR3 loop reads CATSRGDGGSNEKLFF. The CDR3 DNA follows: TGTGCCACCAGTCGTGGCGATGGCGGCAGTAATGAAAAACTGTTTTTT. The full variable domain, rest sourced from reference TRBV15 and TRBJ1-4, is DAMVIQNPRYQVTQFGKPVTLSCSQTLNHNVMYWYQQKSSQAPKLLFHYYDKDFNNEADTPDNFQSRRPNTSFCFLDIRSPGLGDTAMYLCATSRGDGGSNEKLFFGSGTQLSVL.

This chain joins TRBV5-1 and TRBJ1-2; D perhaps matches TRBD1 (5 bases). V dropped 5 bases and J dropped 8 bases, with 22 bases sitting between them. This CDR3 contains 15 residues. The germline CDR1 and CDR2 sequences are SGHRS and YFSETQ. Here the CDR3 reads CASSSTSGGVGGYTF. DNA of the CDR3: TGCGCCAGCAGTTCAACCTCCGGGGGGGTTGGAGGCTACACCTTC.

The chain carries TRBV3-1 (or the pseudogene TRBV3-2) and TRBJ1-3, with D uncertain. Per germline, CDR1 LGHDT and CDR2 YNNKEL (reference sequence). CDR3 length: 15 amino acids. The germline V and J ends were trimmed by 4 bases and 0 bases, with 10 bases remaining between them. CDR3 loop: CASSPNRVSGNTIYF. The DNA for the CDR3 is TGTGCCAGCAGCCCCAACAGAGTCTCTGGAAACACCATATATTTT.

This chain links TRBV6-1 with TRBJ1-2; D unresolved. The CDR3 extends over 12 amino acids. The V gene lost 1 base and the J gene lost 5 bases, with 5 bases spanning the gap. From germline, CDR1 is MNHNS and CDR2 SASEGT. The CDR3 reads CASSEGPYGYTF. CDR3 bases: TGTGCCAGCAGTGAAGGACCGTATGGCTACACCTTC.

Worth noting for this clone: This sample includes further DNA sequences coding for the same CDR3. The gene calls are TRBV27 and TRBJ1-5; 8 positions match TRBD1. CDR3 length: 21 amino acids. The J segment lost 0 bases and the V segment lost 2 bases, leaving 18 bases of the junction unmatched. CDR1 and CDR2 (germline): MNHEY, SMNVEV (reference sequence). The CDR3 reads CASSLTILDRAKTISNQPQHF. The CDR3 DNA reads as TGTGCCAGCAGTTTAACTATATTGGACAGGGCAAAAACCATTAGCAATCAGCCCCAGCATTTT.

The V and J genes are TRBV5-4 and TRBJ2-7, with no clear D. The CDR3 is made up of 12 amino acids. Trimming took off 2 bases at V and 7 bases at J, with 10 bases between the two ends. Germline V gene lookup returns CDR1 SGHNT and CDR2 YYREEE (reference sequence). The CDR3 here is CASSFFGREQYF. DNA of the CDR3: TGTGCCAGCAGCTTTTTCGGTCGGGAGCAGTACTTC.

The chain has TRBV12-3 or TRBV12-4 and TRBJ1-5; unclear D gene. Trimming removed 4 bases at V and 3 bases at J, with 4 bases between. The CDR3 is made up of 12 amino acids. CDR3 DNA sequence: TGTGCCAGCAGTTCAGACAATCAGCCCCAGCATTTT. As protein: CASSSDNQPQHF.

The chain is built from TRBV9 and TRBJ1-2; D is possibly TRBD1 (6 bases). The CDR3 has 13 amino acids. V shed 4 bases and J shed 10 bases, with 17 bases lying between them. Germline lookup yields CDR1 SGDLS and CDR2 YYNGEE. The CDR3: CASSFGQSFDYTF. CDR3 in DNA: TGTGCCAGCAGCTTCGGACAGTCGTTCGACTACACCTTC.

The rearrangement links TRBV27 to TRBJ2-1; D may be TRBD1 (5 bases). The CDR3 extends over 13 amino acids. CDR1 and CDR2 from the germline V gene are MNHEY and SMNVEV (reference sequence). With 2 bases removed from V and 7 bases from J, the gap between germline ends came to 9 bases. The CDR3: CASSLQGRNEQFF. The CDR3 region has the DNA TGTGCCAGCAGTTTACAGGGTCGGAATGAGCAGTTCTTC.

V is TRBV6-2 or TRBV6-3 and J is TRBJ2-3; TRBD2 matches 10 bases. Germline loops: CDR1 MNHEY, CDR2 SVGEGT. The CDR3 has 16 residues. The ends lost 6 bases at V and 4 bases at J; junction bases unmatched: 10. The DNA for the CDR3 is TGTGCCAGCAGCGAAGCGGGGGGGCTTCGGCCAGATACGCAGTATTTT. Its translation is CASSEAGGLRPDTQYF.